A single TCR beta chain is shown here with its context. The antigen is not known. This specimen comes from a study of T cell responses to AZD1222 COVID-19 vaccine. Study-wide findings and caveats: Repertoire samples came only from after the peak T cell response.

The assay was immunoSEQ multiplex PCR, and TCRdb's table has in-frame clones only and misses some. There are roughly 42,000 clones in the sample; roughly 85% occur only once, and under 30% lies in the top ten. Germline CDR1 is MNHNS and CDR2 is SASEGT. V lost 4 bases and J 0 bases, leaving 13 bases between the germline ends. This CDR3 has 16 amino acids. The sample was peripheral blood, taken 28 days after the second dose of the MenACWY control vaccine. The sequence was collected from an adult who received the MenACWY meningococcal vaccine as a control. The V gene is TRBV6-1, the J gene TRBJ1-5; D perhaps matches TRBD1 (6 bases). CDR3 in DNA: TGTGCCAGCAGTGCGTCACAGGGAAATAGCAATCAGCCCCAGCATTTT. It encodes CASSASQGNSNQPQHF.